This entry features one TCR beta chain sequence. Its antigen is currently unknown. The time point is: newly diagnosed GD, antithyroid drugs for less than 3 months. Extracted PBMC RNA gave rise to the TCR library. Libraries of TCR beta came from iRepertoire HTBI primers plus Arm-PCR of CDR3 regions. TCRdb passed the multiplex PCR reads through MiXCR, listing each CDR3 protein once. The repertoire includes roughly 560,000 distinct CDR3 sequences, about 12% of them detected once, and roughly 8.2% sits in the top ten. The record originates from a study of regulatory T cells in long-lasting Graves disease. The CDR3 spans 16 residues. V lost 1 base and J 8 bases, leaving 17 bases between the germline ends. Germline V gene lookup returns CDR1 SGHAT and CDR2 FQNNGV. Findings and caveats of the study: Owing to a sample size that was small, accuracy may have been reduced.

The same sample was also used in a study of T cells in Graves' hyperthyroidism and ophthalmopathy. That source reports: Blood also contained most expanded thyroid clonotypes above 0.001.

The source of this sequence is a woman aged 25 to 45 with Graves disease. This chain links TRBV11-2 with TRBJ1-4; D may be TRBD1 (5 bases). The specimen comprised peripheral blood mononuclear cells (PBMCs), sampled at new diagnosis, from a patient treated with antithyroid drugs. The CDR3 reads CASSLGFGHPGEKLFF. In DNA, the CDR3 is TGTGCCAGCAGCTTAGGTTTCGGACATCCAGGAGAAAAACTGTTTTTT. The full variable domain, completed using reference TRBV11-2 and TRBJ1-4, is EAGVAQSPRYKIIEKRQSVAFWCNPISGHATLYWYQQILGQGPKLLIQFQNNGVVDDSQLPKDRFSAERLKGVDSTLKIQPAKLEDSAVYLCASSLGFGHPGEKLFFGSGTQLSVL.